Below, one T cell receptor (beta chain) is given with its context. This entry is derived from a study of control samples from healthy donors and cancer patients. Some clones are missing from TCRdb's copy, which holds only in-frame ones; the method was immunoSEQ multiplex PCR. The table shows 98,000 or so clones, with around 80% occurring only once. The sequence derives from a man aged 55 to 69 in good health. The sequencing input was blood.

The CDR3 spells CASSVDGNTEAFF. In nucleotides, the CDR3 is TGTGCCAGCAGCGTAGATGGGAACACTGAAGCTTTCTTT. This rearrangement joins TRBV9 to TRBJ1-1, with D unclear. Trimming shortened V by 0 bases and J by 1 base, and 4 bases separated the two germline ends. This CDR3 comprises 13 residues. The germline V gene encodes CDR1 SGDLS and CDR2 YYNGEE.